This T cell receptor beta chain came from a study of identical twins. Germline assignment: CDR1 SNHLY and CDR2 FYNNEI. V shed 7 bases and J shed 4 bases, with 16 bases lying between them. This CDR3 is built from 14 residues. This clonotype was seen a few times. In TCRdb, the 5' RACE reads were re-called with MiXCR into one record per CDR3 protein. Of fewer than 550,000 distinct CDR3 sequences in the sample, approximately 14% were seen once. The sample also formed part of further work on yellow fever vaccine responses in identical twins.

The sample taken for sequencing was CD4+ T cells sorted from blood. The source of this sequence is a woman between 18 and 30 years old in good health. This chain links TRBV2 with TRBJ1-1, with a weak D call TRBD1 (6 bases). The CDR3 nucleotides are TGTGCCAGCAAAAAAACAGGGTCAGTCACTGAAGCTTTCTTT. This codes for CASKKTGSVTEAFF.